A single sample is the source of the 3 T cell receptor beta chains below, sequenced in a study of identical twins. TCRdb redid the calling of the 5' RACE reads with MiXCR, one entry per CDR3 protein. The data hold hundreds of thousands of distinct CDR3 sequences, with less than 25% observed a single time. These same records also appear under a second study, on T cells expressing NK-cell markers.

The sequencing sample was made of CD4+ T cells sorted from blood. The receptors come from a woman aged 18 to 35 in good health.

The count of this clonotype is one. The J gene is TRBJ2-1, the V gene TRBV2, with TRBD2 matching over 15 bases. The CDR3 is made up of 18 amino acids. Germline trimming cut 8 bases from V and 1 base from J; bases unmatched to any gene: 9. Germline V gene data show CDR1 as SNHLY and CDR2 as FYNNEI. DNA for the CDR3: TGTGCCAGCGTTCCGGGACTAGCGGGAGGAAGTTCCTACAATGAGCAGTTCTTC. It yields the protein CASVPGLAGGSSYNEQFF.

The chain employs TRBV28 and TRBJ1-2; D call uncertain. Per germline, CDR1 MDHEN and CDR2 SYDVKM. The CDR3 has 12 amino acids. Trimming stripped 4 bases from V and 7 bases from J, with 10 bases between. CDR3 sequence: CASSYTESGYTF. The DNA of the CDR3 is TGTGCCAGCAGTTATACGGAAAGTGGCTACACCTTC.

The chain has TRBV12-3 or TRBV12-4 and TRBJ2-1; D remains unclear. The CDR3 is 16 residues long. The V gene lost 3 bases and the J gene lost 5 bases, with 17 bases spanning the gap. CDR3 amino acids: CASSFPSGGENNEQFF. As DNA, the CDR3 is TGTGCCAGCAGTTTTCCTTCTGGCGGCGAAAACAATGAGCAGTTCTTC.